This TCR beta chain was found in a study of neurological immune-mediated disorders (dated by TCRdb to between 2018 and 2020). Study-wide context: The study compared peripheral blood TCR-beta repertoires of HTLV-I-associated myelopathy (HAM/TSP) patients, multiple sclerosis patients and healthy controls using UMI-based sequencing. Alongside PBMC samples, the set of 106 TCR-beta libraries contained longitudinal samples, technical triplicates, and paired CD4+ and CD8+ T-cell subsets that had been sorted. The cohort comprised 60 to 75 subjects: around 15 HAM/TSP patients, 34 multiple sclerosis patients and 20 healthy controls. What the work shows at the level of the full study, not this receptor alone: TCR clonal expansion was highest in HAM/TSP patients and lowest in MS patients, with MS patients falling below even healthy controls. No identical CDR3 amino acid sequences were found to be shared among expanded clones across subjects, suggesting that TCR-beta repertoires were private in all groups.

This clonotype came up many times. Its target antigen remains unknown. It has no much larger one-base neighbor in the sample; base qualities were not kept. cDNA synthesis used template-switch 5'RACE with a primer carrying a 10-nucleotide random unique molecular identifier tagging each TCR transcript. Over 180 million TCR-beta sequences, covering 15-18 subjects, were produced in each sequencing run. The RNeasy kit was used for extraction of total RNA. Using the KAPA Real-time Library Amplification kit, TCR-beta VDJ regions were amplified with primers for the TCR constant region and the 5'RACE anchor. Sample indexes and Illumina adaptors were added in a first PCR, and a second PCR then increased library yield. The roughly 650 bp TCR product was size-selected on a 2% E-gel SizeSelection system after Ampure bead purification. Before pooling, library quality was assessed on a Bioanalyzer, concentration was determined with Qubit, and library quantification was performed with the Kapa Library Quantification kit. An Illumina HiSeq 2500 was used to sequence the libraries paired-end at 2 x 150 bp. To increase sequence diversity, roughly 23-30% phiX was spiked into each library pool. The original methods were these. The UMI-based MiGEC pipeline processed quality-filtered reads and removed over 80% of raw TCR sequences during error correction. IMGT germline references were used for alignment of VDJ genes, and clonotypes were defined by a unique CDR3 amino acid sequence together with V-J genes. Clonal expansion, Shannon diversity and CDR3 relatedness (CalcPairwiseDistances, ClusterSamples) were evaluated with VDJtools, and phylogenetic trees were built with CLCbio workbench. Using coefficient-of-variation modelling across technical triplicates, the study counted a clone as expanded if it had at least 8 unique UMIs. TCRdb applied fastp at Q25 and MiXCR to the public reads, then kept only in-frame beta chains. Each CDR3 protein appears once, grouped with its most common genes and DNA. TCRdb, not the original authors, processed these V and J calls. This sample gives tens of thousands of distinct CDR3 sequences in total; roughly 12% of them show up just once. Roughly 1.3% of the sample belongs to the ten largest clones.

V is cut back by 4 bases and J by 12 bases, with 22 bases in the junction unmatched. CDR3 length: 17 amino acids, cysteine to phenylalanine. Just the 51-base CDR3 DNA is kept, in frame starting at base 1. CDR1 and CDR2 are drawn from the germline V gene (reference sequence): SGHKS, YYEKEE. Healthy controls were blood bank volunteers in Maryland, USA. Libraries from unsorted PBMCs were made from 2 million PBMCs kept in RNAlater at -80 degrees C until RNA extraction. PBMCs were separated from peripheral blood using Ficoll-Hypaque density gradient centrifugation and then cryopreserved in liquid nitrogen.

Input material: PBMCs. The chain uses TRBV5-5 and TRBJ2-4, with 7 junctional bases fitting TRBD2. This TCR was recovered from a female donor in good health. The base sequence is TGTGCCAGCAGCGTCGCTGCGGGGGTCGCGGGCTTCGATCCTCAGTACTTC. Translated, it reads CASSVAAGVAGFDPQYF. Where the CDR3 stops, the reference TRBV5-5 and TRBJ2-4 genes take over; the full variable domain is DAGVTQSPTHLIKTRGQQVTLRCSPISGHKSVSWYQQVLGQGPQFIFQYYEKEERGRGNFPDRFSARQFPNYSSELNVNALLLGDSALYLCASSVAAGVAGFDPQYFGAGTRLSVL.